The sample holds many counts of the clone carrying this T cell receptor (beta chain). Its matching antigen is unknown. The data originate from a study of T-cell reconstitution after alpha-beta-depleted transplantation in children. V lost 0 bases and J lost 2; bases outside the gene matches: 12. This CDR3 has 18 residues. The germline V gene encodes CDR1 SGHKS and CDR2 YYEKEE (reference sequence). The authors prepared the TCRbeta library with unique molecular identifiers. MiXCR, run by TCRdb on the PCR reads, gives a single entry per CDR3 protein. The sample consists of approximately 240,000 distinct CDR3 sequences, under 13% of them appearing once. Overall study findings and caveats: Several hundred expanded graft clones reportedly supplied alpha-beta T cells about two months after transplant.

This chain uses TRBV5-5 with TRBJ2-3, with 7 bases fitting TRBD2. The TCR was taken from a child younger than two with acute myeloid leukemia, due to receive a stem cell transplant. The specimen comprised PBMCs, sampled before TCRalphabeta/CD19-depleted stem cell transplant. CDR3 coding DNA: TGTGCCAGCAGCTTGGGACCTCCCGGGAGGCCTACCACAGATACGCAGTATTTT. Translating gives CASSLGPPGRPTTDTQYF.